Below, 27 T cell receptor beta chains from the same sample are listed, as sequenced in a study of T cell repertoires in cytomegalovirus infection. TCRdb independently ran MiXCR on the reads; one entry per CDR3 protein. The repertoire includes around 350,000 distinct CDR3 sequences, 15% to 20% of them detected once, and 8.7% sits in the top ten. Sequences were obtained from PBMCs. These receptors all come from a human donor in good health (CMV status not recorded). Some clones in this sample may be carry-over from other donors' samples.

This clonotype was found many times. V and J are TRBV12-3 or TRBV12-4 and TRBJ1-1, with 7 bases that match TRBD1. The trim removed 6 bases at V and 0 bases at J, leaving 7 bases unmatched. There are 15 residues in the CDR3. The CDR3 loop is CASRNTGTVNTEAFF. As DNA, the CDR3 is TGTGCCAGCAGGAATACTGGGACAGTGAACACTGAAGCTTTCTTT.

This clonotype was seen a few times. The V and J genes are TRBV20-1 and TRBJ1-6, with 7 bases aligning to TRBD1. CDR3 length: 17 residues. J gave up 3 bases and V 2 bases, and 10 bases lay outside the gene matches. From germline, CDR1 is DFQATT and CDR2 SNEGSKA (reference sequence). The CDR3 bases are TGCAGTGCTAGACCTAGGGACAGCGACTACTATAATTCACCCCTCCACTTT. Protein: CSARPRDSDYYNSPLHF.

This chain uses TRBV18 with TRBJ2-7; 7 nucleotides align to TRBD1. There are 14 residues in the CDR3. V trimming: 3 bases; J trimming: 1 base; junction bases outside the gene matches: 3. Per the germline V gene, CDR1 is KGHSH and CDR2 is LQKENI. The CDR3 is CASSPGDRSYEQYF. CDR3 DNA sequence: TGTGCCAGCTCACCGGGGGACAGATCCTACGAGCAGTACTTC.

The chain couples TRBV20-1 to TRBJ2-3, with a weak D call TRBD2 (5 bases). CDR3 length: 11 amino acids. Germline CDR1 is DFQATT and CDR2 is SNEGSKA (reference sequence). V was trimmed by 3 bases and J by 6 bases, leaving 7 bases between them. The CDR3 here is CSASPGDTQYF. The CDR3 DNA reads as TGCAGTGCTAGCCCGGGGGATACGCAGTATTTT.

V usage is TRBV12-3 or TRBV12-4 and J usage is TRBJ2-4; D may correspond to TRBD1 or TRBD2 (5 bases each). V lost 8 bases, J lost 15 bases, and 23 bases lay in between. The CDR3 loop spans 13 amino acids. CDR3 DNA: TGTGCCAGCGGGACCTCGGACAAGATGATGAGGTACTTC. It is translated as CASGTSDKMMRYF.

The rearrangement uses TRBV9 and TRBJ2-7, with D perhaps matching TRBD1 or TRBD2 (5 bases each). This CDR3 contains 14 residues. V was trimmed by 2 bases and J by 1 base, leaving 10 bases between them. CDR1 and CDR2 (germline): SGDLS, YYNGEE. CDR3 sequence: CASSVGTQSYEQYF. The CDR3 nucleotides are TGTGCCAGCAGCGTCGGGACCCAATCCTACGAGCAGTACTTC.

The chain carries TRBV20-1 and TRBJ2-3; 7 nucleotides line up with TRBD2. The germline CDR1 and CDR2 sequences are DFQATT and SNEGSKA (reference sequence). This CDR3 is 13 amino acids long. The CDR3 region has the DNA TGCAGGGTATGGGGGGGGGGCACAGATACGCAGTATTTT. This encodes CRVWGGGTDTQYF.

The chain couples TRBV27 to TRBJ2-1; 11 bases fit TRBD2. CDR3 length equals 15 residues. Trimming cost V 6 bases and J 5 bases; bases outside gene matches: 6. Germline V CDR1 and CDR2: MNHEY, SMNVEV (reference sequence). The CDR3 coding sequence is TGTGCCAGCAGGCCGATGGGACTAGCGGACAATGAGCAGTTCTTC. Its translation is CASRPMGLADNEQFF.

Ten or more counts support this clonotype. J is TRBJ2-7 and V is TRBV7-2; D is tentatively TRBD1 or TRBD2 (5 bases each). Germline V gene lookup returns CDR1 SGHTA and CDR2 FQGNSA. With 5 bases removed from V and 5 bases from J, the gap between germline ends came to 16 bases. The CDR3 consists of 14 residues. The CDR3 DNA reads TGTGCCAGCAGCCTTATTCCGGGGCCCCACGAGCAGTACTTC. Translating it yields CASSLIPGPHEQYF. Full variable domain (rest looked up from reference TRBV7-2 and TRBJ2-7): GAGVSQSPSNKVTEKGKDVELRCDPISGHTALYWYRQSLGQGLEFLIYFQGNSAPDKSGLPSDRFSAERTGGSVSTLTIQRTQQEDSAVYLCASSLIPGPHEQYFGPGTRLTVT.

The V and J genes are TRBV4-2 and TRBJ2-4, with D perhaps TRBD1 (6 bases). The CDR3 totals 14 residues. V lost 4 bases, J lost 8 bases, and 15 bases lay in between. Germline V gives CDR1 LGHNA, CDR2 YNFKEQ. CDR3 sequence: CASSRGGRGDIQYF. The CDR3 DNA reads TGTGCCAGCAGCCGAGGGGGACGTGGAGACATTCAGTACTTC.

The V call is TRBV7-9, the J call TRBJ2-1; TRBD2 matches 10 bases. The CDR3 length is 14 residues. V was pared by 10 bases and J by 4 bases, with 7 bases of the junction left unmatched. Germline V lookup: CDR1 SEHNR, CDR2 FQNEAQ (reference sequence). The CDR3, as DNA: TGTGCCACCTTAAGCGGGGGGGTATACAATGAGCAGTTCTTC. It encodes CATLSGGVYNEQFF.

The V call is TRBV5-5, the J call TRBJ1-2; D is uncertain. In germline, CDR1 is SGHKS, CDR2 YYEKEE (reference sequence). The length of the CDR3 is 14 residues. V was pared by 7 bases and J by 4 bases, with 17 bases between. This chain's CDR3 is CASRPPGRSYGYTF. In DNA, the CDR3 is TGTGCCAGCCGCCCCCCGGGCAGAAGCTATGGCTACACCTTC.

CDR3 sequence reads: CASSYDRVSYEQYF. In nucleotides, the CDR3 is TGTGCCAGCAGCTACGACAGGGTTTCCTACGAGCAGTACTTC. The V and J genes are TRBV7-6 and TRBJ2-7, with 7 nucleotides matching TRBD1. CDR3 length: 14 residues. Germline trimming cut 4 bases from V and 1 base from J; bases unmatched to any gene: 4. CDR1 and CDR2 from the germline V gene are SGHVS and FNYEAQ.

This clonotype has more than one count but fewer than ten. The rearrangement joins TRBV6-1 to TRBJ1-5; 11 bases match TRBD1. This CDR3 is built from 14 residues. The V gene end was trimmed by 6 bases and the J gene end by 8 bases; junction bases not matched to a gene: 6. The germline CDR1 and CDR2 sequences are MNHNS and SASEGT. The CDR3 coding sequence is TGTGCCAGCAGCGCCGGGACAGGGGGGGAGCCCCAGCATTTT. It is translated as CASSAGTGGEPQHF.

This clonotype showed up many times. This chain joins TRBV7-6 and TRBJ1-2; 8 positions match TRBD1. The CDR3 is 15 amino acids. J was trimmed by 1 base and V by 1 base; bases with no gene match: 2. CDR1 is SGHVS, CDR2 FNYEAQ, per germline. CDR3 coding DNA: TGTGCCAGCAGCTTAGGACAGGGGCTTAACTATGGCTACACCTTC. It codes for CASSLGQGLNYGYTF.

The gene calls are TRBV12-3 or TRBV12-4 and TRBJ2-1, with D possibly being TRBD2 (5 bases). V was shortened by 4 bases and J by 7 bases, with 23 bases between the two germline ends. This CDR3 has 17 amino acids. In DNA, the CDR3 is TGTGCCAGCAGTTCCCACCTTGGGAGTGGTATGAGTAATGAGCAGTTCTTC. Protein sequence: CASSSHLGSGMSNEQFF.

This clonotype showed up just a few times. The CDR3 region has the DNA TGTGCCAGCAGCCAAGATGGGGGGGAGACCCAGTACTTC. Amino acids: CASSQDGGETQYF. The chain carries TRBV3-1 and TRBJ2-5, with a possible D match to TRBD2 (6 bases). Trimming shortened V by 0 bases and J by 5 bases, and 7 bases separated the two germline ends. Germline V lookup: CDR1 LGHDT, CDR2 YNNKEL (reference sequence). The CDR3 runs to 13 residues.

This clonotype was recorded a few times. This chain links TRBV2 with TRBJ1-3; D not certain. Per germline, CDR1 SNHLY and CDR2 FYNNEI. The V gene lost 1 base and the J gene lost 8 bases, with 15 bases spanning the gap. This CDR3 has 15 residues. CDR3 nucleotides: TGTGCCAGCAGTGAAGGGGTTCTTATTGGGGACACCATATATTTT. It translates to CASSEGVLIGDTIYF.

The chain has TRBV4-1 and TRBJ2-7; D perhaps matches TRBD1 (5 bases). V lost 4 bases, J lost 0 bases, and 16 bases lay in between. This CDR3 has 16 amino acids. CDR1 is MGHRA, CDR2 YSYEKL, per germline. The CDR3 nucleotides are TGCGCCAGCAGCCCAACCCCAGGGATCGTCTCCTACGAGCAGTACTTC. Translated, it gives CASSPTPGIVSYEQYF.

This clonotype has a count of ten or more. The genes are TRBV7-2 and TRBJ2-3; 8 bases line up with TRBD1. The CDR3 loop spans 15 amino acids. Germline lookup yields CDR1 SGHTA and CDR2 FQGNSA. J gave up 3 bases and V 2 bases, and 4 bases lay outside the gene matches. The CDR3 nucleotides are TGTGCCAGCAGCTTACGGACAGGGACTACAGATACGCAGTATTTT. Its protein is CASSLRTGTTDTQYF.

The chain combines TRBV5-4 with TRBJ2-3, with TRBD2 matching 13 bases. After removal of 4 bases from V and 7 bases from J, the junction contained 9 bases not matched to a gene. Germline V CDR1 and CDR2: SGHNT, YYREEE (reference sequence). The CDR3 totals 16 residues. As DNA, the CDR3 is TGTGCCAGCAGCCCAAAGACTAGCGGGGGGTTACATACGCAGTATTTT. Amino acid sequence: CASSPKTSGGLHTQYF.

The rearrangement joins TRBV20-1 to TRBJ2-3; perhaps TRBD2 as D (6 bases). This CDR3 contains 15 residues. Germline V gene lookup returns CDR1 DFQATT and CDR2 SNEGSKA (reference sequence). V was clipped by 6 bases and J by 3 bases, with 19 bases between them. CDR3 region: CSARDGRRGTDTQYF. In DNA form, the CDR3 reads TGCAGTGCCCGCGACGGGAGAAGAGGAACAGATACGCAGTATTTT.

V and J are TRBV2 and TRBJ2-7; D is tentatively TRBD1 or TRBD2 (5 bases each). The ends were cut back, 5 bases at V and 6 bases at J, with 20 bases in the middle. The CDR3 is made up of 15 amino acids. Germline V gene data show CDR1 as SNHLY and CDR2 as FYNNEI. CDR3 protein: CASSLKLSVGAEQYF. The CDR3 coding sequence is TGTGCCAGCAGTCTCAAGCTTTCGGTCGGGGCCGAGCAGTACTTC.

The rearrangement links TRBV20-1 to TRBJ1-4; no clear D gene. Germline V gene lookup returns CDR1 DFQATT and CDR2 SNEGSKA (reference sequence). The V and J ends lost 5 bases and 0 bases respectively, with 10 bases between them. The CDR3 has 14 residues. The CDR3 DNA sequence: TGCAGTGCTCTCCGCTCAGCAACTAATGAAAAACTGTTTTTT. The encoded protein is CSALRSATNEKLFF.

Ten or more counts support this clonotype. The genes are TRBV19 and TRBJ1-4, with TRBD1 matching 8 bases. J was trimmed by 6 bases and V by 4 bases; bases with no gene match: 10. The CDR3 runs to 16 residues. Per the germline V gene, CDR1 is LNHDA and CDR2 is SQIVND (reference sequence). DNA for the CDR3: TGTGCCAGTAGTACTCGCGACAGGGGCCAGTATGAAAAACTGTTTTTT. It translates to CASSTRDRGQYEKLFF.

In its sample, this clonotype was seen a few times. The J gene is TRBJ2-4, the V gene TRBV14, with 7 bases fitting TRBD1. CDR1 and CDR2 from the germline V gene are SGHDN and FVKESK. The CDR3 loop spans 13 amino acids. V gave up 2 bases and J gave up 9 bases; unmatched junction bases: 4. The CDR3 protein is CASSQNPGGIQYF. Here the CDR3 DNA reads TGTGCCAGCAGCCAAAACCCAGGGGGCATTCAGTACTTC.

V and J are TRBV18 and TRBJ2-7; 8 positions agree with TRBD1. The trim removed 5 bases at V and 5 bases at J, leaving 8 bases unmatched. This CDR3 is built from 14 residues. Germline lookup yields CDR1 KGHSH and CDR2 LQKENI. The CDR3 loop is CASSNTGQGDEQYF. Written as DNA, the CDR3 is TGTGCCAGCTCAAATACCGGACAGGGTGACGAGCAGTACTTC. The full variable domain, with the rest looked up from reference TRBV18 and TRBJ2-7, is NAGVMQNPRHLVRRRGQEARLRCSPMKGHSHVYWYRQLPEEGLKFMVYLQKENIIDESGMPKERFSAEFPKEGPSILRIQQVVRGDSAAYFCASSNTGQGDEQYFGPGTRLTVT.